One sample yielded the 30 T cell receptor beta chains listed below, sequenced in a study of cytomegalovirus exposure and HLA in healthy donors. Sequencing was performed with immunoSEQ multiplex PCR; in TCRdb, only in-frame clones are kept and a portion is missing. Altogether approximately 180,000 clones are present, more than 75% being singletons, with the ten largest covering approximately 1.5%. The source material was PBMCs. The receptors shown here come from a woman aged 25 to 39 in good health and CMV-seronegative.

The rearrangement links TRBV15 to TRBJ1-2, with D tentatively TRBD1 (5 bases). Trimming stripped 0 bases from V and 4 bases from J, with 18 bases between. The CDR3 length is 17 residues. The V gene's germline CDR1 is LNHNV and CDR2 YYDKDF (reference sequence). The CDR3: CATSRDGPGGYSYGYTF. The CDR3, as DNA: TGTGCCACCAGCAGAGATGGTCCGGGGGGGTATAGCTATGGCTACACCTTC.

The chain carries TRBV9 and TRBJ2-7; D is perhaps TRBD1 (9 bases). The germline V gene has CDR1 SGDLS and CDR2 YYNGEE. With 4 bases removed from V and 2 bases from J, the gap between germline ends came to 25 bases. The CDR3 totals 18 residues. CDR3 in DNA: TGTGCCAGCAGCCTAGCGGGCGGACAGGGGATGGATCCCTACGAGCAGTACTTC. Translation gives CASSLAGGQGMDPYEQYF.

This rearrangement joins TRBV7-6 to TRBJ2-2; 9 bases fit TRBD1. CDR1 is SGHVS and CDR2 is FNYEAQ in the germline V gene. The V and J ends lost 6 bases and 1 base, in that order; junction bases with no gene match: 6. The CDR3 length is 16 residues. The CDR3 nucleotides are TGTGCCAGCAGATCAGGGACAGGGATGAACACCGGGGAGCTGTTTTTT. Translating it yields CASRSGTGMNTGELFF.

The gene calls are TRBV29-1 and TRBJ1-2; no definite D call. V lost 3 bases, J lost 8 bases, and 22 bases lay in between. Germline V gene data show CDR1 as SQVTM and CDR2 as ANQGSEA. The CDR3 length is 15 residues. CDR3 DNA: TGCAGCGTTGAGACAATTTCTGATAGAGATTGGGGCTACACCTTC. Encoded protein: CSVETISDRDWGYTF.

V usage is TRBV5-6 and J usage is TRBJ2-7, with TRBD1 matching 10 bases. The CDR3 contains 16 residues. V was clipped by 2 bases and J by 3 bases; unmatched bases: 8. Germline values: CDR1 SGHDT, CDR2 YYEEEE. The CDR3 is CASSFGGGTGDYEQYF. The CDR3 DNA follows: TGTGCCAGCAGCTTCGGGGGGGGGACAGGGGACTACGAGCAGTACTTC.

The rearrangement links TRBV27 to TRBJ2-2; 9 nucleotides agree with TRBD1. The CDR3 loop spans 16 amino acids. The V gene end was trimmed by 7 bases and the J gene end by 6 bases; junction bases not matched to a gene: 12. CDR1 is MNHEY, CDR2 SMNVEV, per germline (reference sequence). The CDR3 is CASNPDGTGLSGELFF. CDR3 in DNA: TGTGCCAGCAACCCTGACGGGACAGGGTTGTCCGGGGAGCTGTTTTTT.

This clone was detected once. The chain recombines TRBV5-1 with TRBJ2-3, with D possibly TRBD2 on 5 matching bases. CDR3 size: 15 residues. Trimming stripped 4 bases from V and 3 bases from J, with 15 bases between. Germline-derived CDR1 and CDR2 are SGHRS and YFSETQ. The chain's CDR3 is CASSLRLSGTDTQYF. The CDR3 DNA sequence: TGCGCCAGCAGCCTACGACTATCGGGGACAGATACGCAGTATTTT.

The V gene is TRBV25-1, the J gene TRBJ1-4; D may be TRBD1 (6 bases). The germline V and J ends were trimmed by 6 bases and 0 bases, with 14 bases remaining between them. The CDR3 has 16 residues. Germline V CDR1 and CDR2: MGHDK, SYGVNS. The CDR3 region is CASSLGTPSTNEKLFF. CDR3 bases: TGTGCCAGCAGCCTCGGGACACCGTCAACTAATGAAAAACTGTTTTTT.

The V call is TRBV7-2, the J call TRBJ2-1, with TRBD1 matching over 7 bases. The germline V gene has CDR1 SGHTA and CDR2 FQGNSA. The CDR3 consists of 13 residues. J was trimmed by 8 bases and V by 5 bases; bases with no gene match: 6. CDR3 protein: CASSPGQNDEQFF. The CDR3 DNA follows: TGTGCCAGCAGCCCGGGACAGAACGATGAGCAGTTCTTC.

This chain links TRBV6-1 with TRBJ1-1; D may be TRBD1 (5 bases). The CDR3 sequence is 14 residues long. V was trimmed by 4 bases and J by 0 bases, leaving 9 bases between them. Looked up from germline, CDR1 is MNHNS and CDR2 is SASEGT. As DNA, the CDR3 is TGTGCCAGCAGTGCCGCAGGGTTGAACACTGAAGCTTTCTTT. It translates to CASSAAGLNTEAFF.

The chain combines TRBV11-2 with TRBJ1-1; 7 bases map to TRBD1. Germline CDR1 reads SGHAT; CDR2 reads FQNNGV. The junction had 3 bases not matched to a gene; V was cut back by 3 bases and J by 2 bases. The CDR3 loop spans 14 amino acids. CDR3 in DNA: TGTGCCAGCAGCTTCCGGGACAGCAACACTGAAGCTTTCTTT. Translated, it gives CASSFRDSNTEAFF. The entire variable domain, with the rest obtained from reference TRBV11-2 and TRBJ1-1, is as follows: EAGVAQSPRYKIIEKRQSVAFWCNPISGHATLYWYQQILGQGPKLLIQFQNNGVVDDSQLPKDRFSAERLKGVDSTLKIQPAKLEDSAVYLCASSFRDSNTEAFFGQGTRLTVV.

The V and J genes are TRBV27 and TRBJ2-1; 7 bases map to TRBD1. The CDR3 contains 14 residues. The V and J ends lost 4 bases and 2 bases, in that order; junction bases with no gene match: 2. Per germline, CDR1 MNHEY and CDR2 SMNVEV (reference sequence). The CDR3 sequence: CASSSTGAYNEQFF. DNA for the CDR3: TGTGCCAGCAGTTCAACAGGGGCCTACAATGAGCAGTTCTTC.

The chain is built from TRBV11-3 and TRBJ2-3; D may be TRBD1 (5 bases). The germline CDR1 and CDR2 sequences are SGHNT and YENEEA. V lost 3 bases and J 3 bases, leaving 7 bases between the germline ends. There are 13 residues in the CDR3. The CDR3 here is CASSFRTTDTQYF. The CDR3, as DNA: TGTGCCAGCAGCTTCCGGACAACAGATACGCAGTATTTT.

For the CDR3, the DNA is TGCGCCAGCAGCCAATTTCCGGGACAGGGGTACGAGCAGTACTTC. Its protein is CASSQFPGQGYEQYF. The rearrangement uses TRBV4-1 and TRBJ2-7; the match to TRBD1 covers 10 bases. Germline V gene sequence: CDR1 MGHRA, CDR2 YSYEKL. V lost 2 bases to trimming and J lost 4 bases; unmatched junction nucleotides: 5. The length of the CDR3 is 15 residues.

The chain joins TRBV29-1 to TRBJ2-1, with D perhaps matching TRBD2 (6 bases). CDR3 length: 17 amino acids. From germline, CDR1 is SQVTM and CDR2 ANQGSEA. The V gene lost 1 base and the J gene lost 4 bases, with 20 bases spanning the gap. The CDR3, as DNA: TGCAGCGTTGAAGGTGAAGATGCGGGGCGGAGGTACAATGAGCAGTTCTTC. It codes for CSVEGEDAGRRYNEQFF.

The rearrangement links TRBV5-6 to TRBJ1-5; TRBD1 agrees at 9 bases. Germline CDR1 SGHDT, CDR2 YYEEEE. CDR3 size: 16 residues. The J segment lost 7 bases and the V segment lost 0 bases, leaving 8 bases of the junction unmatched. In nucleotides, the CDR3 is TGTGCCAGCAGCTTGGGTGGGGGACAGGGCGGGCAGCCCCAGCATTTT. Translated: CASSLGGGQGGQPQHF. The full variable domain, completed using reference TRBV5-6 and TRBJ1-5, is DAGVTQSPTHLIKTRGQQVTLRCSPKSGHDTVSWYQQALGQGPQFIFQYYEEEERQRGNFPDRFSGHQFPNYSSELNVNALLLGDSALYLCASSLGGGQGGQPQHFGDGTRLSIL.

This chain joins TRBV10-2 and TRBJ1-6, with a tentative D call TRBD1 (5 bases). The CDR3 is made up of 12 amino acids. The V gene's germline CDR1 is WSHSY and CDR2 SAAADI. V lost 6 bases to trimming and J lost 10 bases, with 10 bases between them. As DNA, the CDR3 is TGCGCCAGCAGACGGGGGGAATCACCCCTCCACTTT. It translates to CASRRGESPLHF.

The chain recombines TRBV5-6 with TRBJ1-6, with TRBD1 matching over 7 bases. The CDR3 runs 17 residues. Germline loops: CDR1 SGHDT, CDR2 YYEEEE. V dropped 3 bases and J dropped 9; count of bases not matched to a gene: 15. CDR3 loop: CASSYTIRTGWGSPLHF. The CDR3 DNA follows: TGTGCCAGCAGCTATACAATTAGGACAGGCTGGGGTTCACCCCTCCACTTT.

The chain combines TRBV5-6 with TRBJ2-7; D perhaps matches TRBD2 (6 bases). V was pared by 0 bases and J by 2 bases, with 12 bases between. Germline V gene sequence: CDR1 SGHDT, CDR2 YYEEEE. This CDR3 is 15 amino acids long. DNA for the CDR3: TGTGCCAGCAGCTTGGTCAGGGAGGTTACCTACGAGCAGTACTTC. Protein product: CASSLVREVTYEQYF.

The chain is built from TRBV5-1 and TRBJ2-7; D is perhaps TRBD2 (7 bases). The CDR3 spans 14 residues. V lost 0 bases to trimming and J lost 2 bases, with 9 bases between them. Germline V gives CDR1 SGHRS, CDR2 YFSETQ. The CDR3 here is CASSLGEGAYEQYF. The CDR3 nucleotides read TGCGCCAGCAGCTTGGGGGAGGGGGCCTACGAGCAGTACTTC.

The DNA of the CDR3 is TGTGCCAGCAGCTTAGTGGGGCAGGGCACTGAAGCTTTCTTT. Its protein is CASSLVGQGTEAFF. The gene calls are TRBV7-2 and TRBJ1-1; D possibly corresponds to TRBD1 (5 bases). V shed 1 base and J shed 4 bases, with 10 bases lying between them. This CDR3 spans 14 amino acids. Germline CDR1 reads SGHTA; CDR2 reads FQGNSA.

This chain uses TRBV11-3 with TRBJ2-7, with D perhaps matching TRBD2 (6 bases). The V end lost 1 base, the J end lost 2 bases, and 12 bases lay between the germline ends. From germline, CDR1 is SGHNT and CDR2 YENEEA. The CDR3 runs to 15 residues. The CDR3 DNA sequence: TGTGCCAGCAGCTTAGCTCCGGGGGTGGCCTACGAGCAGTACTTC. It codes for CASSLAPGVAYEQYF.

In regard to this clone: At the DNA level, this CDR3 is encoded by other sequences in the same sample as well. The chain is built from TRBV5-1 and TRBJ2-7, with 11 bases that match TRBD1. Germline V gives CDR1 SGHRS, CDR2 YFSETQ. Trimming at V came to 4 bases and at J to 0 bases, leaving 3 bases not matched to a gene. This CDR3 has 15 residues. CDR3: CASSPGTGGSYEQYF. The CDR3 region has the DNA TGCGCCAGCAGCCCCGGGACAGGGGGCTCCTACGAGCAGTACTTC. Full variable domain (remainder filled in from reference TRBV5-1 and TRBJ2-7): KAGVTQTPRYLIKTRGQQVTLSCSPISGHRSVSWYQQTPGQGLQFLFEYFSETQRNKGNFPGRFSGRQFSNSRSEMNVSTLELGDSALYLCASSPGTGGSYEQYFGPGTRLTVT.

The CDR3 reads CASSYTGLRLAYEQYF. The CDR3 nucleotides are TGTGCCAGCAGCTACACTGGACTCCGACTTGCCTACGAGCAGTACTTC. The rearrangement links TRBV27 to TRBJ2-7, with D perhaps TRBD2 (5 bases). V was cut by 6 bases and J by 2 bases, with 20 bases left in between. CDR3 length: 16 residues. Germline CDR1 MNHEY, CDR2 SMNVEV (reference sequence).

The gene calls are TRBV6-4 and TRBJ2-1; 10 bases align to TRBD2. This CDR3 contains 16 residues. Unmatched junction bases numbered 8, after V lost 6 bases and J lost 3 bases. Germline CDR1 is MRHNA and CDR2 is SNTAGT. CDR3: CASSALSGGDYNEQFF. The CDR3 coding sequence is TGTGCCAGCAGCGCCCTAAGCGGGGGGGACTACAATGAGCAGTTCTTC.

This chain connects TRBV27 to TRBJ2-7, with 10 bases matching TRBD1. After removal of 5 bases from V and 3 bases from J, the junction contained 4 bases not matched to a gene. The CDR3 covers 14 residues. Germline V gene sequence: CDR1 MNHEY, CDR2 SMNVEV (reference sequence). CDR3: CASSGRDRGYEQYF. CDR3 nucleotides: TGTGCCAGCAGTGGCCGGGACAGGGGCTACGAGCAGTACTTC.

V is TRBV18 and J is TRBJ2-7, with TRBD1 matching 8 bases. The J segment lost 2 bases and the V segment lost 4 bases, leaving 4 bases of the junction unmatched. CDR1 is KGHSH, CDR2 LQKENI, per germline. This CDR3 spans 14 amino acids. The CDR3 protein is CASSRQQGAYEQYF. CDR3 nucleotide sequence: TGTGCCAGCTCACGTCAACAGGGGGCCTACGAGCAGTACTTC.

This chain joins TRBV4-2 and TRBJ1-2, with no clear D. The ends were cut back, 0 bases at V and 4 bases at J, with 12 bases in the middle. Germline CDR1 and CDR2: LGHNA and YNFKEQ. The CDR3 length is 15 residues. The CDR3 reads CASSQDAGDIYGYTF. CDR3 in DNA: TGTGCCAGCAGCCAAGATGCCGGGGATATCTATGGCTACACCTTC.

V and J are TRBV4-2 and TRBJ2-7; 7 positions agree with TRBD2. V shed 0 bases, J shed 3 bases, and the junction held 2 bases outside the gene matches. CDR1 is LGHNA and CDR2 is YNFKEQ in the germline V gene. This CDR3 is built from 14 residues. The chain's CDR3 is CASSQDRGDYEQYF. CDR3 in DNA: TGTGCCAGCAGCCAAGATCGGGGGGACTACGAGCAGTACTTC.

DNA for the CDR3: TGTGCCAGCAAGCGGGAACCACCCGCCTTTGGGACCCAGTACTTC. This sequence encodes CASKREPPAFGTQYF. The rearrangement uses TRBV2 and TRBJ2-5, with 7 bases lining up with TRBD2. The CDR3 extends over 15 amino acids. Germline assignment: CDR1 SNHLY and CDR2 FYNNEI. The V gene end was trimmed by 7 bases and the J gene end by 7 bases; junction bases not matched to a gene: 15.